This T cell receptor beta chain comes out of a study of blood T cell repertoires in COVID-19. The method was immunoSEQ multiplex PCR; TCRdb's version includes in-frame clones alone and lacks a portion of them. Here the sample spans about 330,000 clones, roughly 90% being singletons. This sequence was found in a woman in her 30s who had recovered from COVID-19. Sequenced input: PBMCs or T cells enriched from blood (not recorded which).

The CDR3, as DNA: TGTGCCATTAACTACAGGGGCTCAGGATATGGCTACACCTTC. Translation: CAINYRGSGYGYTF. The chain links TRBV28 to TRBJ1-2, with 7 bases aligning to TRBD1. This CDR3 is built from 14 residues. In germline, CDR1 is MDHEN, CDR2 SYDVKM. Trimming cost V 10 bases and J 5 bases; bases outside gene matches: 13.